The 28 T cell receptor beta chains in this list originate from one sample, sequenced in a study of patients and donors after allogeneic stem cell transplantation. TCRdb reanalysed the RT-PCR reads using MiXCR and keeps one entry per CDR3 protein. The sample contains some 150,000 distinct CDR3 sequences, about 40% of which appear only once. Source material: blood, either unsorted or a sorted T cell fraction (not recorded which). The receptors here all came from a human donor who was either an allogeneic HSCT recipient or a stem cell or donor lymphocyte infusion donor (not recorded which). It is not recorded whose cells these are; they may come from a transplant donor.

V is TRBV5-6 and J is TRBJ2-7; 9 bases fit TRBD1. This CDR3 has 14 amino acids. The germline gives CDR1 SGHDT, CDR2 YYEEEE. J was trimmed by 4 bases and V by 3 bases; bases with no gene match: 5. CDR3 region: CASSWDREGYEQYV. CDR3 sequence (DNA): TGTGCCAGCAGCTGGGACAGGGAGGGGTACGAGCAGTACGTC.

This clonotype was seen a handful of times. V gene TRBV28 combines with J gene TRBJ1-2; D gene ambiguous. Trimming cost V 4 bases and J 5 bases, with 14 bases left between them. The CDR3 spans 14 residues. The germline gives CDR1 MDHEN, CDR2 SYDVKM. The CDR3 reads CASSSHSTDYGYTF. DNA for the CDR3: TGTGCCAGCAGTTCGCACTCCACAGATTATGGCTACACCTTC.

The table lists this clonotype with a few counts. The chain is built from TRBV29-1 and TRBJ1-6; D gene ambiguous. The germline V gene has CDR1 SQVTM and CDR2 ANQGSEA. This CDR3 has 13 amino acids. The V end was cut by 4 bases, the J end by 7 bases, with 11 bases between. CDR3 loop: CSVADTTNSPLHF. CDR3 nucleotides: TGCAGCGTTGCAGACACTACAAATTCACCCCTCCACTTT.

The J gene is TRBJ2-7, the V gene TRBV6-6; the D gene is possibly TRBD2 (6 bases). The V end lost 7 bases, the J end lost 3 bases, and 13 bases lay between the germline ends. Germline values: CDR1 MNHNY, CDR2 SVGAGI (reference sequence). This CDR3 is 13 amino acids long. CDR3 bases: TGTGCCAGCACCCTGGGCGGGAACTACGAGCAGTACTTC. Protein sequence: CASTLGGNYEQYF.

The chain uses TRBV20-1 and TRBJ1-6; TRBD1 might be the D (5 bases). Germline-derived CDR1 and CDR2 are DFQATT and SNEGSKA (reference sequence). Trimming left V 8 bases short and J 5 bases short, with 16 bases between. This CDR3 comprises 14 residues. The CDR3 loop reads CSHHGGNHNSPLHF. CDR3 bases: TGCAGTCACCACGGGGGTAACCATAATTCACCCCTCCACTTT.

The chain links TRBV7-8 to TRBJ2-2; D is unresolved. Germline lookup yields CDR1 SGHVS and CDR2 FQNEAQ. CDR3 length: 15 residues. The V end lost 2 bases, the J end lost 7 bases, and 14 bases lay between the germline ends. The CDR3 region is CASSLMTWPHGELFF. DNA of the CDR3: TGTGCCAGCAGCTTAATGACTTGGCCCCACGGGGAGCTGTTTTTT.

This chain's CDR3 is CSARGLEGSNQPQHF. The CDR3 DNA is TGCAGTGCTAGAGGCTTGGAGGGAAGCAATCAGCCCCAGCATTTT. V gene TRBV20-1 combines with J gene TRBJ1-5; D call uncertain. CDR3 length equals 15 residues. Germline values: CDR1 DFQATT, CDR2 SNEGSKA (reference sequence). V lost 1 base and J 1 base, leaving 11 bases between the germline ends.

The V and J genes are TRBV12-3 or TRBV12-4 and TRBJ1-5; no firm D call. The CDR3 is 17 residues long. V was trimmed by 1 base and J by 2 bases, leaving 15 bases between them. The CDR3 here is CASSLGVSWVRNQPQHF. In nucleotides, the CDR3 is TGTGCCAGCAGTTTAGGGGTGAGCTGGGTTCGCAATCAGCCCCAGCATTTT.

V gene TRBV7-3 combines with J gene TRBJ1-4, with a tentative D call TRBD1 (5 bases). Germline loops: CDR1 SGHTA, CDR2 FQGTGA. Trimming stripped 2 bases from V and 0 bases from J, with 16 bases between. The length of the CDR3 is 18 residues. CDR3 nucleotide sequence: TGTGCCAGCAGCTTAGTGGAGGGCAGGGCTACAACTAATGAAAAACTGTTTTTT. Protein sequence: CASSLVEGRATTNEKLFF.

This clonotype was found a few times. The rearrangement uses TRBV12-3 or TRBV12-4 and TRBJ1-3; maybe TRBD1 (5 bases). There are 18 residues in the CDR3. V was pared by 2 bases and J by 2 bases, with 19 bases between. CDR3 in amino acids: CASSLKLAEIGAGNTIYF. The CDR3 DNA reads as TGTGCCAGCAGTTTAAAACTCGCTGAGATAGGGGCTGGAAACACCATATATTTT.

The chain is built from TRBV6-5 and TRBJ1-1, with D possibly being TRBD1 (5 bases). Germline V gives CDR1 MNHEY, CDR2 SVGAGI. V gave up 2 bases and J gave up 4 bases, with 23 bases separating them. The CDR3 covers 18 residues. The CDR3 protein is CASSYQRGPSSTGTEAFF. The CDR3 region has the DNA TGTGCCAGCAGTTACCAAAGGGGTCCTTCCTCTACCGGCACTGAAGCTTTCTTT.

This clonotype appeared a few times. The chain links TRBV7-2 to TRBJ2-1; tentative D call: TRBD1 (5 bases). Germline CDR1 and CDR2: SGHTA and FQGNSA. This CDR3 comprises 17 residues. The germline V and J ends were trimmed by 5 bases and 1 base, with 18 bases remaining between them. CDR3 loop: CASSPSLGKGSYNEQFF. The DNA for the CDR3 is TGTGCCAGCAGCCCATCCTTGGGGAAGGGGTCCTACAATGAGCAGTTCTTC.

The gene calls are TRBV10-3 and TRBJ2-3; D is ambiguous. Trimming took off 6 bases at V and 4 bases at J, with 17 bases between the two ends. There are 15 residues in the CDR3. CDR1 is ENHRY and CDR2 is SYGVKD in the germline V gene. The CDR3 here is CAIRGTASGADTQYF. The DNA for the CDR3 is TGTGCCATCAGGGGTACTGCTTCTGGGGCAGATACGCAGTATTTT.

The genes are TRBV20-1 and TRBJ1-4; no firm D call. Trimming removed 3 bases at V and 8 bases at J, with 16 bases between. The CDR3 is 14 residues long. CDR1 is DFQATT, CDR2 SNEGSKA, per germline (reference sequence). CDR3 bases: TGCAGTGCTAGTAGGCGGGATGGTGGAGAAAAACTGTTTTTT. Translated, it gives CSASRRDGGEKLFF.

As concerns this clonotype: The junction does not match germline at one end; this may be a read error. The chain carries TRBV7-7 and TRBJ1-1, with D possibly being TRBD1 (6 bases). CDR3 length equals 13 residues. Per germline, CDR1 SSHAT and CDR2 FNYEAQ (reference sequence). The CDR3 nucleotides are TGTGCTAGCAGCAAGACAGGGAACACTGAAGCTTTCTTT. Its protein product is CASSKTGNTEAFF.

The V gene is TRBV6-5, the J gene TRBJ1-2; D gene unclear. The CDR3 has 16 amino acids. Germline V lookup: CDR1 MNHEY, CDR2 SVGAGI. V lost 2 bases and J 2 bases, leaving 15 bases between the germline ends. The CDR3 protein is CASSYGKAGVNYGYTF. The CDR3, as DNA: TGTGCCAGCAGTTACGGAAAGGCTGGGGTGAACTATGGCTACACCTTC.

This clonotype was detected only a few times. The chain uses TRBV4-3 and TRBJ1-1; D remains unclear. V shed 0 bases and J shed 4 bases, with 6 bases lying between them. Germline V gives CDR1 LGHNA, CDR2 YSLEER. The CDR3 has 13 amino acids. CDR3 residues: CASSQDGSTEAFF. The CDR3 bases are TGCGCCAGCAGCCAAGATGGTAGCACTGAAGCTTTCTTT.

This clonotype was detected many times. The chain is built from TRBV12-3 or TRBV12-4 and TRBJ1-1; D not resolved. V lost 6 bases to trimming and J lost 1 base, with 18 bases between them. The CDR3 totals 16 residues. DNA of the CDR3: TGTGCCAGCAGCCCCCGCGGCGTCCTCGGGAACACTGAAGCTTTCTTT. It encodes CASSPRGVLGNTEAFF.

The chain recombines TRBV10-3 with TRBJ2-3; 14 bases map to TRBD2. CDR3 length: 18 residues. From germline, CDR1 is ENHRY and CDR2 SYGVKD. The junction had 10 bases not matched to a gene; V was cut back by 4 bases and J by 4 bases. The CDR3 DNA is TGTGCCATCAGTGGGGGACTAGCGGGGGCGCACCGTGCAGATACGCAGTATTTT. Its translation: CAISGGLAGAHRADTQYF.

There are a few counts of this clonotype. The CDR3 region is CASSVAGADYGYTF. The CDR3 DNA reads TGTGCCAGTAGTGTCGCAGGGGCGGACTATGGCTACACCTTC. V and J are TRBV19 and TRBJ1-2; D may be TRBD1 (6 bases). Germline V CDR1 and CDR2: LNHDA, SQIVND (reference sequence). V was clipped by 5 bases and J by 3 bases, with 13 bases between them. The CDR3 runs 14 residues.

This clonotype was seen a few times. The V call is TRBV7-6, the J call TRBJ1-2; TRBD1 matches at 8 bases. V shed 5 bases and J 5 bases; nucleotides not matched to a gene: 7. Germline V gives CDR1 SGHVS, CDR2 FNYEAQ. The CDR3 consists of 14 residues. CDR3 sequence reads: CASSDDRGAYGYTF. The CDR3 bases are TGTGCCAGCAGCGATGACAGGGGCGCGTATGGCTACACCTTC.

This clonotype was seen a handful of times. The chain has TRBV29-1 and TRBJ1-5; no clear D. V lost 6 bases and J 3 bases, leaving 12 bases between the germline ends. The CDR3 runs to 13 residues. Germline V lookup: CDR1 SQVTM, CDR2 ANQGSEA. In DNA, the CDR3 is TGCAGCGTCCTCTGGGGATACAATCAGCCCCAGCATTTT. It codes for CSVLWGYNQPQHF.

CDR3 coding DNA: TGTGCCAGCAGTTACCTTAGTAGCAATCAGCCCCAGCATTTT. This encodes CASSYLSSNQPQHF. This rearrangement joins TRBV6-2 or TRBV6-3 to TRBJ1-5; no definite D call. This CDR3 contains 14 residues. Germline CDR1 is MNHEY and CDR2 is SVGEGT. V dropped 2 bases and J dropped 0 bases, with 5 bases sitting between them.

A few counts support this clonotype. The CDR3 is CASSYGQGNSPLHF. CDR3 sequence (DNA): TGCGCCAGCAGTTACGGTCAGGGAAATTCACCCCTCCACTTT. The V gene is TRBV5-1, the J gene TRBJ1-6, with D maybe TRBD1 (5 bases). V shed 5 bases and J shed 7 bases, with 13 bases lying between them. The CDR3 extends over 14 amino acids. Per germline, CDR1 SGHRS and CDR2 YFSETQ.

The CDR3 sequence is CASSPSPGGDTEAFF. DNA of the CDR3: TGTGCCAGCAGTCCAAGCCCGGGAGGGGACACTGAAGCTTTCTTT. This chain links TRBV6-1 with TRBJ1-1; a weak D match, TRBD1 (5 bases). V shed 5 bases and J shed 3 bases, with 16 bases lying between them. Germline V CDR1 and CDR2: MNHNS, SASEGT. The CDR3 is made up of 15 amino acids.

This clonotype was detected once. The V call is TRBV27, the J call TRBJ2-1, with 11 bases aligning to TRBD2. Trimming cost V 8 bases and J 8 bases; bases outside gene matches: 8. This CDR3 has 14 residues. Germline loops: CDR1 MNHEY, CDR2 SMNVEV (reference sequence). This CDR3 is CASSDSGGADEQFF. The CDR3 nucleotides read TGTGCCAGCTCCGATAGCGGGGGGGCCGATGAGCAGTTCTTC.

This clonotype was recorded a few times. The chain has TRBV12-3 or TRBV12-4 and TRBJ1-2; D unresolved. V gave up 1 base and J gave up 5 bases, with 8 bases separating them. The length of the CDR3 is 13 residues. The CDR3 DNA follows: TGTGCCAGCAGTTTAGTAGGGCTATATGGCTACACCTTC. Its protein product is CASSLVGLYGYTF.

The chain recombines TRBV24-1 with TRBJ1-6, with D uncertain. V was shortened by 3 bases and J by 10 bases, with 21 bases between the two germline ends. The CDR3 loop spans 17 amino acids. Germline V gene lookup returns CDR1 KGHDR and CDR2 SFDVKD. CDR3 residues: CATSDPLRYRWGSPLHF. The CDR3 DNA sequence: TGTGCCACCAGTGATCCCCTTAGGTATAGGTGGGGATCACCCCTCCACTTT.